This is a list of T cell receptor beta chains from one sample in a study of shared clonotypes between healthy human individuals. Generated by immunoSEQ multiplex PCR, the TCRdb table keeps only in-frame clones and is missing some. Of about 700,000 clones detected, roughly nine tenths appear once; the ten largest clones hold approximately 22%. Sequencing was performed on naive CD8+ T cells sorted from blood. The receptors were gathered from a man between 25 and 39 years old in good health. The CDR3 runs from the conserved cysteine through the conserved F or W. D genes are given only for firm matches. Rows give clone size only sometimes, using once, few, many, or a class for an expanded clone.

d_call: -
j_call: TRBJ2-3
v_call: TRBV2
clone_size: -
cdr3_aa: CASASPAGPKRDTQYF
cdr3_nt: TGTGCCAGCGCCTCCCCTGCGGGACCGAAACGGGATACGCAGTATTTT

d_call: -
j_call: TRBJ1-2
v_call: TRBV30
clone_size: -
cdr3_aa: CAWSGERSRRGYTF
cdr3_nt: TGTGCCTGGAGTGGCGAGCGCTCTCGTCGAGGCTACACCTTC

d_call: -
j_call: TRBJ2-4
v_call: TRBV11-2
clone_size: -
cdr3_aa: CASSFSDGLLPRNIQYF
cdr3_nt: TGTGCCAGCAGCTTTAGTGATGGACTCCTACCACGTAACATTCAGTACTTC

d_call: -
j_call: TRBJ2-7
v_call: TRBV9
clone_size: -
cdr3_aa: CASSGSELEQYF
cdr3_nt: TGTGCCAGCAGCGGCTCCGAACTCGAGCAGTACTTC

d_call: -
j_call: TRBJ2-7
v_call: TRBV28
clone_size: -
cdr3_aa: CASSPLSRSYEQYF
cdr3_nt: TGTGCCAGCAGTCCCCTGTCGCGATCCTACGAGCAGTACTTC

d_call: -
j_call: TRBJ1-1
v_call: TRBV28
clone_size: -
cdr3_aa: CASSFDGPEAFF
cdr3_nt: TGTGCCAGCAGTTTTGACGGGCCTGAAGCTTTCTTT

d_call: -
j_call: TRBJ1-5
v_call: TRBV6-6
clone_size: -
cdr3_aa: CASSYLQGNQPQHF
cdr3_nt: TGTGCCAGCAGTTACCTGCAGGGGAATCAGCCCCAGCATTTT

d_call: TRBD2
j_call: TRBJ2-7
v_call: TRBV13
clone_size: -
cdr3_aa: CASSSSGGPYEQYF
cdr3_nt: TGTGCCAGCAGCTCTAGCGGGGGACCCTACGAGCAGTACTTC

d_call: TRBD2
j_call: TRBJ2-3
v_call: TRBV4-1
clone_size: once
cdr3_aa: CASSPQILAGRTDTQYF
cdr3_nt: TGCGCCAGCAGCCCCCAGATACTAGCGGGACGGACAGATACGCAGTATTTT

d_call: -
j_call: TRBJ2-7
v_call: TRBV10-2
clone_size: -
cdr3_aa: CASSVEGDPYEQYF
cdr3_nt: TGCGCCAGCAGTGTGGAGGGAGATCCCTACGAGCAGTACTTC

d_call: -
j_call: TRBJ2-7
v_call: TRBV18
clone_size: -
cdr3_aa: CASSRQDFTYEQYF
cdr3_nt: TGTGCCAGCTCCCGACAGGATTTCACCTACGAGCAGTACTTC

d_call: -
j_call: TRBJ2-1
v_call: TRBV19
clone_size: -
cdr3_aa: CASISRPRRGDSYNEQFF
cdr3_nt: TGTGCCAGCATTTCTCGGCCGAGGCGCGGCGATTCATACAATGAGCAGTTCTTC

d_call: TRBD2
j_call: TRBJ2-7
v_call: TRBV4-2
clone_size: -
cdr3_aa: CASSQGLADAYEQYF
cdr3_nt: TGTGCCAGCAGCCAGGGACTAGCGGACGCCTACGAGCAGTACTTC

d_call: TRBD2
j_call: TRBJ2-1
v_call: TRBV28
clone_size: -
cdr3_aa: CATREGGNEQFF
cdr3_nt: TGTGCCACCCGGGAGGGGGGTAATGAGCAGTTCTTC

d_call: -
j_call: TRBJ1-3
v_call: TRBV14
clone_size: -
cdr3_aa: CASSQIGPGNTIYF
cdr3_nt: TGTGCCAGCAGCCAAATAGGTCCTGGAAACACCATATATTTT

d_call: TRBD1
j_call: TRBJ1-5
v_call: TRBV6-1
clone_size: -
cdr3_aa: CASRLQGNSNQPQHF
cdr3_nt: TGTGCCAGCAGGTTACAGGGGAATAGCAATCAGCCCCAGCATTTT

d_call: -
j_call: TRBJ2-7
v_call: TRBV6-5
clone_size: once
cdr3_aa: CASRSLRDSLYEQYF
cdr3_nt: TGTGCCAGCAGAAGCCTCCGGGACTCCCTCTACGAGCAGTACTTC